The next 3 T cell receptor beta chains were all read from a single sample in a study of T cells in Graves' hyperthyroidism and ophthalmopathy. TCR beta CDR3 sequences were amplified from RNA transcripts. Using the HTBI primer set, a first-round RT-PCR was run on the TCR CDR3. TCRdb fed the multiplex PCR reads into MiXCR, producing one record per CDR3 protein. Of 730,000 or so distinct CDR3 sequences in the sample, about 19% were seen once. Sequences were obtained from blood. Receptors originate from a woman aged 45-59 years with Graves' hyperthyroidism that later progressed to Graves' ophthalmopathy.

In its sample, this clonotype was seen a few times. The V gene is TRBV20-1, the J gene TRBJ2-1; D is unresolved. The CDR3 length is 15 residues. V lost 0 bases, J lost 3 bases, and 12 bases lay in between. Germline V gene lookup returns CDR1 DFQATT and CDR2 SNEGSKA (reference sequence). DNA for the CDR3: TGCAGTGCTAGAGAATTGGGCAGACTCTACAATGAGCAGTTCTTC. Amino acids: CSARELGRLYNEQFF.

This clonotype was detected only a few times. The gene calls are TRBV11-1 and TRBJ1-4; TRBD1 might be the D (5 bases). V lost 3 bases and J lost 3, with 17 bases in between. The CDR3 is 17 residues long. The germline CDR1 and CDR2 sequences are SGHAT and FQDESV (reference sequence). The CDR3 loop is CASSFLRDAAANEKLFF. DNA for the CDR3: TGTGCCAGCAGCTTTCTGAGGGACGCGGCGGCTAATGAAAAACTGTTTTTT.

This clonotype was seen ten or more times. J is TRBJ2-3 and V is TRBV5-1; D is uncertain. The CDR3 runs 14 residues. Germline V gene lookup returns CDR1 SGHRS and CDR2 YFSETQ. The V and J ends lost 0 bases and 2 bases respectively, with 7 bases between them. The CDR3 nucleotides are TGCGCCAGCAGCTTGGATAGAGTCACAGATACGCAGTATTTT. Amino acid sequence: CASSLDRVTDTQYF.